The 22 T cell receptor beta chains given below trace back to one sample, sequenced in a study of shared clonotypes between healthy human individuals. Only in-frame clones appear in the TCRdb table, and some are missing; sequencing was by immunoSEQ multiplex PCR. The sample shows under 2,500,000 clones, almost 96% of them seen only once. Sample: naive CD4+ T cells sorted from blood. Subset here: CD45RA+ positively selected. These TCRs come from a man younger than 35 in good health.

This chain joins TRBV29-1 and TRBJ2-3; possibly TRBD1 for D (5 bases). This CDR3 has 13 amino acids. Germline lookup yields CDR1 SQVTM and CDR2 ANQGSEA. Trimming pared 8 bases from V and 4 bases from J, leaving 16 bases between. The CDR3 loop reads CSTPGAFPDTQYF. CDR3 nucleotides: TGCAGCACACCTGGGGCGTTCCCAGATACGCAGTATTTT.

The rearrangement uses TRBV5-4 and TRBJ2-5; 8 bases align to TRBD1. From germline, CDR1 is SGHNT and CDR2 YYREEE (reference sequence). The ends lost 0 bases at V and 1 base at J; junction bases unmatched: 11. The CDR3 contains 18 residues. CDR3 nucleotide sequence: TGTGCCAGCAGCTTGGAATTCGGTGCCAGGGGGCGCCAAGAGACCCAGTACTTC. Its translation is CASSLEFGARGRQETQYF.

This chain joins TRBV6-1 and TRBJ2-7; TRBD1 or TRBD2 may be the D gene (5 bases each). Trimming took 4 bases from V and 5 from J, leaving 15 bases between them. This CDR3 is 14 amino acids long. Germline CDR1 and CDR2: MNHNS and SASEGT. This chain's CDR3 is CASSVGDGRDEQYF. CDR3 bases: TGTGCCAGCAGTGTCGGGGACGGCAGGGACGAGCAGTACTTC.

V usage is TRBV5-6 and J usage is TRBJ2-1; D unclear. Trimming pared 2 bases from V and 7 bases from J, leaving 16 bases between. The CDR3 totals 15 residues. Germline V CDR1 and CDR2: SGHDT, YYEEEE. CDR3 loop: CASSLYGLVSNEQFF. As DNA, the CDR3 is TGTGCCAGCAGCTTATATGGTTTGGTGTCAAATGAGCAGTTCTTC.

The chain has TRBV10-1 and TRBJ2-5, with 9 bases lining up with TRBD1. Unmatched junction bases numbered 13, after V lost 2 bases and J lost 6 bases. The CDR3 extends over 17 amino acids. CDR1 is WNHNN, CDR2 SYGVQD, per germline (reference sequence). CDR3 protein: CASSEPDRGSSRKTQYF. Here the CDR3 DNA reads TGCGCCAGCAGTGAGCCGGACAGGGGATCGAGTAGGAAGACCCAGTACTTC.

This chain uses TRBV11-2 with TRBJ2-5; 13 bases align to TRBD2. The CDR3 loop spans 17 amino acids. V was clipped by 5 bases and J by 5 bases; unmatched bases: 11. Germline values: CDR1 SGHAT, CDR2 FQNNGV. The CDR3 DNA follows: TGTGCCAGCAGCAGAGGGGTACTAGCGGGGGGGCCCGAGACCCAGTACTTC. Translation gives CASSRGVLAGGPETQYF.

This clone occurred once. The chain carries TRBV6-1 and TRBJ2-5; perhaps TRBD1 as D (6 bases). The germline V gene has CDR1 MNHNS and CDR2 SASEGT. The V end was cut by 1 base, the J end by 2 bases, with 14 bases between. The CDR3 has 16 amino acids. Written as DNA, the CDR3 is TGTGCCAGCAGTGAAGTTCGGACAGACTTTCAAGAGACCCAGTACTTC. It specifies CASSEVRTDFQETQYF.

V usage is TRBV7-9 and J usage is TRBJ1-5; weak D call: TRBD1 (5 bases). V shed 1 base and J shed 5 bases, with 12 bases lying between them. Germline CDR1 is SEHNR and CDR2 is FQNEAQ (reference sequence). This CDR3 has 15 amino acids. This chain's CDR3 is CASSLGGAGYQPQHF. In nucleotides, the CDR3 is TGTGCCAGCAGCTTAGGGGGCGCGGGATATCAGCCCCAGCATTTT.

The chain links TRBV5-6 to TRBJ2-3; 7 nucleotides agree with TRBD2. The CDR3 totals 14 residues. CDR1 is SGHDT, CDR2 YYEEEE, per germline. Trimming took 2 bases from V and 3 from J; bases not matched to a gene: 3. In DNA form, the CDR3 reads TGTGCCAGCAGCTTCTTCGGGAGGACAGATACGCAGTATTTT. It specifies CASSFFGRTDTQYF.

V is TRBV5-1 and J is TRBJ2-7, with D unresolved. Trimming cost V 1 base and J 2 bases, with 10 bases left between them. Germline-derived CDR1 and CDR2 are SGHRS and YFSETQ. CDR3 size: 14 residues. CDR3 in amino acids: CASSLSAVTYEQYF. For the CDR3, the DNA is TGCGCCAGCAGCTTGAGCGCCGTTACCTACGAGCAGTACTTC.

The chain has TRBV5-1 and TRBJ2-1; D may be TRBD2 (5 bases). This CDR3 has 11 amino acids. The ends were cut back, 4 bases at V and 9 bases at J, with 8 bases in the middle. The germline V gene encodes CDR1 SGHRS and CDR2 YFSETQ. The CDR3 nucleotides read TGCGCCAGCAGCGTTGGAGGTGAGCAGTTCTTC. Residues: CASSVGGEQFF.

The chain joins TRBV6-5 to TRBJ1-4; unclear D gene. V was trimmed by 10 bases and J by 5 bases, leaving 8 bases between them. CDR1 and CDR2 from the germline V gene are MNHEY and SVGAGI. This CDR3 has 11 amino acids. The CDR3 protein is CATMGNEKLFF. The DNA for the CDR3 is TGTGCCACCATGGGAAATGAAAAACTGTTTTTT.

The chain uses TRBV5-4 and TRBJ1-4; D ambiguous. Germline assignment: CDR1 SGHNT and CDR2 YYREEE (reference sequence). The CDR3 totals 16 residues. V dropped 1 base and J dropped 0 bases, with 10 bases sitting between them. The CDR3 sequence is CASSLKTDATNEKLFF. CDR3 in DNA: TGTGCCAGCAGCTTGAAGACGGACGCAACTAATGAAAAACTGTTTTTT.

The J gene is TRBJ2-7, the V gene TRBV28; D gene uncertain. V was shortened by 8 bases and J by 3 bases, with 14 bases between the two germline ends. The CDR3 extends over 13 amino acids. Germline V gene sequence: CDR1 MDHEN, CDR2 SYDVKM. CDR3 amino acids: CASVRLGSYEQYF. The DNA for the CDR3 is TGTGCCAGCGTTCGGCTAGGAAGCTACGAGCAGTACTTC.

J is TRBJ1-6 and V is TRBV5-1, with D possibly being TRBD1 (5 bases). V lost 2 bases and J 5 bases, leaving 11 bases between the germline ends. The CDR3 consists of 15 residues. In germline, CDR1 is SGHRS, CDR2 YFSETQ. As DNA, the CDR3 is TGCGCCAGCAGCTTAGGGGCAGTTGATAATTCACCCCTCCACTTT. Translating it yields CASSLGAVDNSPLHF.

This clone was seen a single time. V usage is TRBV5-6 and J usage is TRBJ2-7; 10 bases match TRBD1. Losses at the gene ends were 1 base for V and 6 bases for J; bases not matched to a gene: 10. The CDR3 sequence is 16 residues long. Germline CDR1 is SGHDT and CDR2 is YYEEEE. CDR3: CASSLLRDRGRGEQYF. DNA for the CDR3: TGTGCCAGCAGCTTGCTCCGGGACAGGGGTCGGGGCGAGCAGTACTTC.

As for this clone: Possible read error: a much larger clone is one base away. The V and J genes are TRBV7-2 and TRBJ2-1, with D perhaps matching TRBD2 (5 bases). The CDR3 contains 13 residues. Germline V gives CDR1 SGHTA, CDR2 FQGNSA. V gave up 5 bases and J gave up 0 bases, with 5 bases separating them. DNA of the CDR3: TGTGCCAGCAGCCGGGACTCCTACAATGAGCAGTTCTTC. Translating it yields CASSRDSYNEQFF.

V and J are TRBV28 and TRBJ1-5, with D hard to call. The CDR3 has 13 residues. The V gene's germline CDR1 is MDHEN and CDR2 SYDVKM. The V end was cut by 5 bases, the J end by 4 bases, with 9 bases between. CDR3 DNA: TGTGCCAGCAGTACGCACTTTAATCAGCCCCAGCATTTT. Translated: CASSTHFNQPQHF.

The table lists this clone with a count of one. This rearrangement joins TRBV5-6 to TRBJ2-5, with D maybe TRBD2 (6 bases). CDR1 is SGHDT, CDR2 YYEEEE, per germline. V was pared by 4 bases and J by 8 bases, with 15 bases between. CDR3 size: 13 residues. The CDR3 sequence: CASSRDFRPTQYF. The CDR3 DNA sequence: TGTGCCAGCAGCAGGGACTTCCGGCCTACCCAGTACTTC.

The chain combines TRBV7-9 with TRBJ1-1; D uncertain. CDR1 SEHNR and CDR2 FQNEAQ come from the germline V gene (reference sequence). The CDR3 extends over 13 amino acids. Trimming took 5 bases from V and 0 from J, leaving 7 bases between them. CDR3 sequence: CASSPQLNTEAFF. In DNA, the CDR3 is TGTGCCAGCAGCCCTCAGCTGAACACTGAAGCTTTCTTT.

The V call is TRBV5-1, the J call TRBJ1-4; D unresolved. CDR3 length: 16 amino acids. The germline V gene has CDR1 SGHRS and CDR2 YFSETQ. Deletions cut 3 bases from V and 2 bases from J, with 14 bases between. The CDR3 sequence is CASSSRPRDTNEKLFF. Written as DNA, the CDR3 is TGCGCCAGCAGCTCCAGGCCGAGAGACACTAATGAAAAACTGTTTTTT.

The chain has TRBV27 and TRBJ1-6; D remains unclear. The CDR3 spans 16 residues. Germline V gives CDR1 MNHEY, CDR2 SMNVEV (reference sequence). The germline V and J ends were trimmed by 4 bases and 9 bases, with 19 bases remaining between them. The CDR3 region has the DNA TGTGCCAGCAGTTCGACCGGGCCTTACCCCACTTCACCCCTCCACTTT. Its translation: CASSSTGPYPTSPLHF.